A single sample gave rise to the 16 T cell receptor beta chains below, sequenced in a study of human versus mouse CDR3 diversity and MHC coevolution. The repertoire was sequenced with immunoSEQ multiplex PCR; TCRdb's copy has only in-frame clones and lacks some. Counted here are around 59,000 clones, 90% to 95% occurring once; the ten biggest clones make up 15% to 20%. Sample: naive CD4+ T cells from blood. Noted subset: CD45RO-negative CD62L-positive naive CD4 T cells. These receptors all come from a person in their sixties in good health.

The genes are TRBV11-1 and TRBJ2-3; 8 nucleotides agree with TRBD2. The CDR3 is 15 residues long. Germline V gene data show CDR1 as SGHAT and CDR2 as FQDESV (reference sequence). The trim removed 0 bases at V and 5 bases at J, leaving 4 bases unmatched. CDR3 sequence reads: CASSLAIAGRDTQYF. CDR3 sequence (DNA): TGTGCCAGCAGCTTAGCTATAGCGGGGAGAGATACGCAGTATTTT.

The CDR3 region is CASSLDTYEQYF. The DNA of the CDR3 is TGTGCCAGCAGCTTGGACACCTACGAGCAGTACTTC. The V gene is TRBV5-5, the J gene TRBJ2-7; the D is unclear. The CDR3 loop spans 12 amino acids. The V and J ends lost 0 bases and 2 bases respectively, with 3 bases between them. Per germline, CDR1 SGHKS and CDR2 YYEKEE (reference sequence).

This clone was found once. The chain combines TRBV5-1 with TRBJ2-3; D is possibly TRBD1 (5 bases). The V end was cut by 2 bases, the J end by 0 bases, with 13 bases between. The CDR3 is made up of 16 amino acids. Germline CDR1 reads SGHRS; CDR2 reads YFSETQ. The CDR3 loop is CASSLQGASSTDTQYF. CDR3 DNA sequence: TGCGCCAGCAGCTTACAAGGGGCTTCTAGCACAGATACGCAGTATTTT.

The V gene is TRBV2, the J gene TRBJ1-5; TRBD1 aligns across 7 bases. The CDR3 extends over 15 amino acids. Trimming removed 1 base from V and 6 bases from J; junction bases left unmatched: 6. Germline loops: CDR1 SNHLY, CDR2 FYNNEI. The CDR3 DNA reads TGTGCCAGCAGTGAAGAAGCAGGGGGGCTTCAGCCCCAGCATTTT. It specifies CASSEEAGGLQPQHF.

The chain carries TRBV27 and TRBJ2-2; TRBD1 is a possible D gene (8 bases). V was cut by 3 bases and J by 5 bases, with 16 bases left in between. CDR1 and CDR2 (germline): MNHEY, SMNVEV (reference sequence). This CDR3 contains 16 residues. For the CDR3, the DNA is TGTGCCAGCAGTTTGTCGGGGGGACAGGCGACCGGGGAGCTGTTTTTT. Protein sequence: CASSLSGGQATGELFF.

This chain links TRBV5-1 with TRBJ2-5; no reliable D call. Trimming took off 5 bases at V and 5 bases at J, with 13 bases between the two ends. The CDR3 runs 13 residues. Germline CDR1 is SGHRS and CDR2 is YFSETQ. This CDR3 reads CASSGLRIETQYF. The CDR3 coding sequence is TGCGCCAGCAGTGGGCTAAGGATTGAGACCCAGTACTTC.

The CDR3 DNA is TGTGCCAGCACCATTGCTGGGGGCCTGACCACCGGGGAGCTGTTTTTT. Its protein product is CASTIAGGLTTGELFF. The chain links TRBV7-2 to TRBJ2-2, with D possibly being TRBD1 (6 bases). The CDR3 contains 16 residues. V lost 7 bases, J lost 4 bases, and 19 bases lay in between. Germline V gives CDR1 SGHTA, CDR2 FQGNSA.

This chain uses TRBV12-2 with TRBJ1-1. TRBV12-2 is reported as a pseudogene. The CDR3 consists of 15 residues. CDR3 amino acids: CASRLEEEMNTEAFF. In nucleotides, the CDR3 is TGTGCAAGTCGCTTAGAAGAGGAAATGAACACTGAAGCTTTCTTT.

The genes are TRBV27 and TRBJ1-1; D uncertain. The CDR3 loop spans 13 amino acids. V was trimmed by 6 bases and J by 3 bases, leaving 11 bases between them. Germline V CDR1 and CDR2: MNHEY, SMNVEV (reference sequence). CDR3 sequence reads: CASSFMTDTEAFF. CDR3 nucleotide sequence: TGTGCCAGCAGCTTCATGACTGACACTGAAGCTTTCTTT.

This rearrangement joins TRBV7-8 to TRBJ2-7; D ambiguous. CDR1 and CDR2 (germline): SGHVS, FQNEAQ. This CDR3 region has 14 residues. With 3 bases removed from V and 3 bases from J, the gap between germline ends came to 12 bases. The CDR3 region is CASSLAGQIYEQYF. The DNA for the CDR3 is TGTGCCAGCAGCTTGGCTGGGCAGATCTACGAGCAGTACTTC.

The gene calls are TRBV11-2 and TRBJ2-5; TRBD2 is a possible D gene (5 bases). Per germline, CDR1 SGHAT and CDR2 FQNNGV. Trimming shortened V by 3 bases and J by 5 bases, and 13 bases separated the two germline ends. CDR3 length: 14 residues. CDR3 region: CASSLSLAGETQYF. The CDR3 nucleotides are TGTGCCAGCAGCTTGAGCCTAGCTGGGGAGACCCAGTACTTC.

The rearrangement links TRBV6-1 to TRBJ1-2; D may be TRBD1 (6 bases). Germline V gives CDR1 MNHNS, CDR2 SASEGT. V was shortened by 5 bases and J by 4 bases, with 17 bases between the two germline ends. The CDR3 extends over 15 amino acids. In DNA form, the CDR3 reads TGTGCCAGCAGTCTGACAGGTTCCGGACTCTATGGCTACACCTTC. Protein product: CASSLTGSGLYGYTF.

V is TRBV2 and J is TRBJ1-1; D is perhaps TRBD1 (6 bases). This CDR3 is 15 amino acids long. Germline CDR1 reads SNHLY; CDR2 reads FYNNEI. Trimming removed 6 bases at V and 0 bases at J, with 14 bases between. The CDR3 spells CASSSLDSLNTEAFF. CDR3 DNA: TGTGCCAGCAGCTCTTTGGACAGCTTGAACACTGAAGCTTTCTTT. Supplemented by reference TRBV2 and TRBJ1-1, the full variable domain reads EPEVTQTPSHQVTQMGQEVILRCVPISNHLYFYWYRQILGQKVEFLVSFYNNEISEKSEIFDDQFSVERPDGSNFTLKIRSTKLEDSAMYFCASSSLDSLNTEAFFGQGTRLTVV.

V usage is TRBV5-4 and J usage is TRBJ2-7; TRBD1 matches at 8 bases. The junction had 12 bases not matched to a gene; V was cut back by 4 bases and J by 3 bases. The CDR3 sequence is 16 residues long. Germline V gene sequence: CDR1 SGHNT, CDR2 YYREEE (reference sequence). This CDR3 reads CASSHKPGQVNYEQYF. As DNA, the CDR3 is TGTGCCAGCAGCCACAAACCGGGACAGGTGAACTACGAGCAGTACTTC.

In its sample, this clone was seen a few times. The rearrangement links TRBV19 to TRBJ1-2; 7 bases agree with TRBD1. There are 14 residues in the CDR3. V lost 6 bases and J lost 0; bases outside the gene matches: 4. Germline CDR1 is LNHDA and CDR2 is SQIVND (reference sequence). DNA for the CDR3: TGTGCCAGTAGGGAACAGGGGACTAACTATGGCTACACCTTC. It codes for CASREQGTNYGYTF.

This CDR3 reads CAWVRVSTEAFF. CDR3 nucleotide sequence: TGTGCCTGGGTCAGGGTGTCCACTGAAGCTTTCTTT. V usage is TRBV30 and J usage is TRBJ1-1; a possible D gene is TRBD1 (5 bases). The CDR3 is made up of 12 amino acids. V was shortened by 5 bases and J by 4 bases, with 11 bases between the two germline ends. Germline V gene lookup returns CDR1 GTSNPN and CDR2 SVGIG (reference sequence).